These T cell receptor beta chains were read from a single sample in a study of T-cell memory formation after mild COVID-19. One entry per CDR3 protein, called by TCRdb with MiXCR from the 5' RACE reads. The table includes about 160,000 distinct CDR3 sequences, roughly a third detected once. The sequencing sample was made of PBMCs or a T cell subset sorted from them (not recorded which). Every receptor here comes from an adult woman who had mild COVID-19 (a few samples of this study predate the infection). Cell type and time point are not known. Both conserved end residues are trimmed from each CDR3. The D gene is left open where the match is weak.

j_gene: TRBJ2-3; d_gene: TRBD2; v_gene: TRBV7-2; CDR3aa: ASSLVLAAVGGADTQY
j_gene: TRBJ2-3; d_gene: .; v_gene: TRBV5-1; CDR3aa: ASSVTGSGWDTQY
j_gene: TRBJ1-1; d_gene: .; v_gene: TRBV27; CDR3aa: ASSLRDLPNTEAF
j_gene: TRBJ1-2; d_gene: TRBD1; v_gene: TRBV5-5; CDR3aa: ASSWDTGGTPYYGYT
j_gene: TRBJ1-1; d_gene: .; v_gene: TRBV11-3; CDR3aa: ASSLDSWDENTEAF
j_gene: TRBJ2-7; d_gene: .; v_gene: TRBV19; CDR3aa: ASSIAEGPYEQY
j_gene: TRBJ2-5; d_gene: TRBD2; v_gene: TRBV29-1; CDR3aa: SVAVSSGQETQY
j_gene: TRBJ2-2; d_gene: .; v_gene: TRBV6-5; CDR3aa: ASSYSNPPGELF
j_gene: TRBJ2-1; d_gene: .; v_gene: TRBV12-3/TRBV12-4; CDR3aa: ASSLAEPFLYNEQF
j_gene: TRBJ2-1; d_gene: .; v_gene: TRBV13; CDR3aa: ASSLVGQNNEQF
j_gene: TRBJ2-5; d_gene: TRBD2; v_gene: TRBV6-6; CDR3aa: ASSPLQTSGGQETQY
j_gene: TRBJ2-7; d_gene: .; v_gene: TRBV6-2/TRBV6-3; CDR3aa: ASSTGLSYEQY
j_gene: TRBJ2-2; d_gene: .; v_gene: TRBV7-7; CDR3aa: ASSPRTVGELF
j_gene: TRBJ2-5; d_gene: .; v_gene: TRBV15; CDR3aa: ATREDRDQETQY
j_gene: TRBJ2-1; d_gene: .; v_gene: TRBV30; CDR3aa: AWSVGAGGEQF
j_gene: TRBJ1-1; d_gene: .; v_gene: TRBV19; CDR3aa: ASTLGGFPGTEAF
j_gene: TRBJ2-7; d_gene: TRBD1; v_gene: TRBV7-9; CDR3aa: ASSLTGGSYEQY
j_gene: TRBJ2-5; d_gene: TRBD2; v_gene: TRBV4-1; CDR3aa: ASSQDRRLAGPQETQY
j_gene: TRBJ1-6; d_gene: TRBD1; v_gene: TRBV7-9; CDR3aa: ASSYGTGGSPLH
j_gene: TRBJ2-2; d_gene: .; v_gene: TRBV5-6; CDR3aa: ASSLAINGPTGELF
j_gene: TRBJ2-7; d_gene: TRBD2; v_gene: TRBV7-3; CDR3aa: ASSLTGRGAYEQY
j_gene: TRBJ1-2; d_gene: .; v_gene: TRBV18; CDR3aa: ASSPADGYGYT
j_gene: TRBJ1-1; d_gene: .; v_gene: TRBV2; CDR3aa: ASSVHTEAF
j_gene: TRBJ1-1; d_gene: .; v_gene: TRBV7-9; CDR3aa: ASSQRGIGNTEAF
j_gene: TRBJ1-2; d_gene: .; v_gene: TRBV5-1; CDR3aa: ASSFLANYGYT
j_gene: TRBJ2-5; d_gene: .; v_gene: TRBV12-3/TRBV12-4; CDR3aa: ASSLNARETQY
j_gene: TRBJ2-1; d_gene: TRBD2; v_gene: TRBV6-2/TRBV6-3; CDR3aa: ASSYITSGSREQF
j_gene: TRBJ2-2; d_gene: .; v_gene: TRBV30; CDR3aa: AWNRLTYTGELF
j_gene: TRBJ2-5; d_gene: TRBD2; v_gene: TRBV5-6; CDR3aa: ASSFPGLAGPAETQY
j_gene: TRBJ2-2; d_gene: .; v_gene: TRBV7-9; CDR3aa: ASTYKYTGELF
j_gene: TRBJ2-3; d_gene: .; v_gene: TRBV24-1; CDR3aa: ATSGRGRTDTQY
j_gene: TRBJ2-2; d_gene: .; v_gene: TRBV7-3; CDR3aa: ASSWGLYGELF
j_gene: TRBJ2-2; d_gene: .; v_gene: TRBV2; CDR3aa: ASTGRAGELF
j_gene: TRBJ2-7; d_gene: .; v_gene: TRBV7-8; CDR3aa: ASSQDSPRDEQY
j_gene: TRBJ1-2; d_gene: .; v_gene: TRBV12-3/TRBV12-4; CDR3aa: ASSPQVGYGYT
j_gene: TRBJ2-5; d_gene: .; v_gene: TRBV12-3/TRBV12-4; CDR3aa: ASSFGSSYETQY
j_gene: TRBJ1-6; d_gene: .; v_gene: TRBV5-1; CDR3aa: ASSATTLSYNSPLH
j_gene: TRBJ1-5; d_gene: .; v_gene: TRBV20-1; CDR3aa: SADPLYGGMGNQPQH
j_gene: TRBJ2-3; d_gene: .; v_gene: TRBV15; CDR3aa: ATSPPRDTQY
j_gene: TRBJ2-1; d_gene: TRBD2; v_gene: TRBV18; CDR3aa: ASSRLAGVDNEQF
j_gene: TRBJ2-2; d_gene: .; v_gene: TRBV5-6; CDR3aa: ASSLAHQNTGELF
j_gene: TRBJ2-1; d_gene: .; v_gene: TRBV20-1; CDR3aa: SARDPAAYSWSYNEQF
j_gene: TRBJ1-1; d_gene: .; v_gene: TRBV7-2; CDR3aa: ASSLYHTPTSGTSV
j_gene: TRBJ2-5; d_gene: TRBD1; v_gene: TRBV5-6; CDR3aa: ASRPTGLETQY